This record concerns one TCR beta chain sequence. What it binds is not known. This CDR3 is 13 amino acids long. The trim removed 8 bases at V and 1 base at J, leaving 7 bases unmatched. CDR1 is GTSNPN, CDR2 SVGIG, per germline (reference sequence). The data stem from a study of T cell responses to AZD1222 COVID-19 vaccine. Background on the study: Second doses were pooled across both intervals (about 4 or about 12 weeks). Broader study findings: Clonal diversity may have been underestimated, and the donors were mostly white British, with more females than males. Spike-specific TCR breadth and depth rose after two AZD1222 doses. Nearly half of spike-specific TCRs reportedly target unmutated variant regions.

Produced via immunoSEQ multiplex PCR; TCRdb's table is partial and in-frame only. In the table there are 130,000 or so clones, approximately 94% of which are singletons. The chain uses TRBV30 and TRBJ2-5, with TRBD2 identical over 7 bases. The receptor's source is an adult in good health. The sequences come from peripheral blood, collected on day 0 of AZD1222 vaccination. The CDR3 region has the DNA TGTGCCCAGATAACTAGCGCCCAAGAGACCCAGTACTTC. Translation: CAQITSAQETQYF.